The rows below give T cell receptor beta chains drawn from one sample of a study of human T cells and chemical hapten exposure. One entry per CDR3 protein, called by TCRdb with MiXCR from the RACE reads. The repertoire holds under 400,000 distinct CDR3 sequences, with 4.5% to 5.5% as singletons. The sample here was whole blood, taken in connection with sensitization to the hapten diphenylcyclopropenone (DPC). The source is a woman aged 45-60 years with alopecia areata. Some clones in this sample may be carry-over from other donors' samples. Each CDR3 is given with its conserved first and last residue. Each record gives: V gene, J gene, CDR3 protein.

>TRBV6-2/TRBV6-3|TRBJ2-1
CASSADKGPYNEQFF
>TRBV5-6|TRBJ2-1
CASSLDQRTNEQFF
>TRBV6-2/TRBV6-3|TRBJ2-1
CASMGRVRNEQFF
>TRBV20-1|TRBJ2-7
CSAYLYEQYF
>TRBV7-9|TRBJ1-4
CASSLALRGTEKLFF
>TRBV20-1|TRBJ2-7
CSALLAGLSYEQYF
>TRBV28|TRBJ1-3
CASSWDSSSGNTIYF
>TRBV27|TRBJ2-1
CASCPGQLYNEQFF
>TRBV27|TRBJ1-5
CASSNRVFQPQHF
>TRBV30|TRBJ2-6
CAWRRATNVLTF
>TRBV11-2|TRBJ2-7
CASSLTSGGLRSSYEQYF
>TRBV12-3/TRBV12-4|TRBJ1-6
CASGQGYSPLHF
>TRBV4-1|TRBJ2-2
CASSQEVAGAGELFF
>TRBV6-6|TRBJ2-7
CASREGRAGSYEQYF
>TRBV28|TRBJ1-5
CASKKSTGSGQPQHF
>TRBV30|TRBJ1-4
CAWSGRDNEKLFF
>TRBV27|TRBJ1-1
CASSLEGVPNTEAFF
>TRBV20-1|TRBJ2-3
CSADRDSSSTDTQYF
>TRBV9|TRBJ2-1
CASSVGLAGGAEQFF
>TRBV20-1|TRBJ2-3
CSVIAGGEKDTQYF
>TRBV2|TRBJ2-3
CASKVPSSTDTQYF
>TRBV5-6|TRBJ2-7
CASLPGQGSYEQYF
>TRBV12-3/TRBV12-4|TRBJ1-2
CASSLFGGSNYGYTF
>TRBV29-1|TRBJ2-3
CSVGQRDTQYF
>TRBV27|TRBJ2-1
CASSLRRAGGSYNEQFF
>TRBV2|TRBJ1-1
CASPGQGKAFF
>TRBV6-1|TRBJ1-2
CASSEMGATIYGYTF
>TRBV12-3/TRBV12-4|TRBJ1-5
CASSFSGYNQPQHF
>TRBV28|TRBJ2-5
CASRAGVETQYF
>TRBV20-1|TRBJ2-2
CSARSLAGAGELFF
>TRBV5-6|TRBJ1-2
CASSLASGDGYTF
>TRBV10-3|TRBJ2-3
CATLRGGVLLGDTQYF